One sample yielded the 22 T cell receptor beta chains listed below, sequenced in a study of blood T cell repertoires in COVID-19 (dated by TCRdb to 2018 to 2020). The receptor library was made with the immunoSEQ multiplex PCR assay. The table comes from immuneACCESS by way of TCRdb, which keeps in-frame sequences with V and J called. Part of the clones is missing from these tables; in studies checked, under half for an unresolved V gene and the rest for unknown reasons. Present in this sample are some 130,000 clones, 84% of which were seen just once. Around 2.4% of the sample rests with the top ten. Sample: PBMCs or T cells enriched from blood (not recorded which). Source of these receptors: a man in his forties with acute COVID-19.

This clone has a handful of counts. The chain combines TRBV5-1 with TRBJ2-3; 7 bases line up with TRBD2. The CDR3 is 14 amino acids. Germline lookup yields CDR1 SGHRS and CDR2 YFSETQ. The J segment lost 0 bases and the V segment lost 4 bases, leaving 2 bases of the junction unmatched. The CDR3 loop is CASSPGLSTDTQYF. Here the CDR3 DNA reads TGCGCCAGCAGCCCGGGACTAAGCACAGATACGCAGTATTTT. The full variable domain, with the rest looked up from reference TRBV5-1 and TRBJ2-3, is KAGVTQTPRYLIKTRGQQVTLSCSPISGHRSVSWYQQTPGQGLQFLFEYFSETQRNKGNFPGRFSGRQFSNSRSEMNVSTLELGDSALYLCASSPGLSTDTQYFGPGTRLTVL.

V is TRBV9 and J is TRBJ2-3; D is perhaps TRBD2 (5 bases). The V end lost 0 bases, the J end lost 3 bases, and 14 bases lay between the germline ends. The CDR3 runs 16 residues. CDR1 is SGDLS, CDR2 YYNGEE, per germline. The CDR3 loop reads CASSVDTAGGTDTQYF. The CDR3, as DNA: TGTGCCAGCAGCGTAGATACAGCCGGAGGAACAGATACGCAGTATTTT. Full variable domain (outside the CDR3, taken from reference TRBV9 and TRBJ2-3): DSGVTQTPKHLITATGQRVTLRCSPRSGDLSVYWYQQSLDQGLQFLIQYYNGEERAKGNILERFSAQQFPDLHSELNLSSLELGDSALYFCASSVDTAGGTDTQYFGPGTRLTVL.

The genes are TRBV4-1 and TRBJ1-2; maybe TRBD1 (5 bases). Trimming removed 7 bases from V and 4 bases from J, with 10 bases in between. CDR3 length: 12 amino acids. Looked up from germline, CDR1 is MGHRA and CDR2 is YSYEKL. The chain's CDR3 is CASNQGSYGYTF. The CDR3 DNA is TGCGCCAGCAACCAGGGCAGCTATGGCTACACCTTC.

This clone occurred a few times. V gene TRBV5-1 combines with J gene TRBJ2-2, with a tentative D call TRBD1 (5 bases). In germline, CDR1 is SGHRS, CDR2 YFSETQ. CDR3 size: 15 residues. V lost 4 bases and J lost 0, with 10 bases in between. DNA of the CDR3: TGCGCCAGCAGCCTACAGGCCGCGAACACCGGGGAGCTGTTTTTT. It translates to CASSLQAANTGELFF.

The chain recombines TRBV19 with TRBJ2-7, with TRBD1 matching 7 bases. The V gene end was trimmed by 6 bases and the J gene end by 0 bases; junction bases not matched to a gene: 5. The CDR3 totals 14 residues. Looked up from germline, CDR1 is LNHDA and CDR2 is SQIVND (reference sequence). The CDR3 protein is CASRRRQGSYEQYF. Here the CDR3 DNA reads TGTGCCAGTAGACGGAGACAGGGCTCCTACGAGCAGTACTTC.

CDR3 bases: TGTGCCAGCAGCTTAGTTCTAGCGGGGGAGACCCAGTACTTC. Translated: CASSLVLAGETQYF. The chain is built from TRBV7-8 and TRBJ2-5; 9 bases are a match to TRBD2. Germline CDR1 reads SGHVS; CDR2 reads FQNEAQ. V was clipped by 1 base and J by 5 bases; unmatched bases: 2. CDR3 length: 14 residues.

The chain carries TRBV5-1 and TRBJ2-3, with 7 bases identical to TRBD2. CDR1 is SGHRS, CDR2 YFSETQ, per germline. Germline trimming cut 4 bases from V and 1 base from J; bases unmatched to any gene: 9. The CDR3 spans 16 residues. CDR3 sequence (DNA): TGCGCCAGCAGCCCCCTGGCGGGGGTCGGCACAGATACGCAGTATTTT. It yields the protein CASSPLAGVGTDTQYF.

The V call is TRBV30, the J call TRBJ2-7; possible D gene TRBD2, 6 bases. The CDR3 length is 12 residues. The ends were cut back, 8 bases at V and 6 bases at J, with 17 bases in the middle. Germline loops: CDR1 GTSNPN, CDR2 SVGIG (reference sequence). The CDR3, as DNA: TGTGCCGCGGGGCAGGGTGGGGGCGAGCAGTACTTC. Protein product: CAAGQGGGEQYF.

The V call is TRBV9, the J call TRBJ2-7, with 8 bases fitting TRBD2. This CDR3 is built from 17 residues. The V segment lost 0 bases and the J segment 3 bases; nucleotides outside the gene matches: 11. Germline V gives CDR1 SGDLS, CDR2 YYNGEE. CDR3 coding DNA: TGTGCCAGCAGCGTAGAGGAAGTAGCGGGAATTGGCTACGAGCAGTACTTC. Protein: CASSVEEVAGIGYEQYF.

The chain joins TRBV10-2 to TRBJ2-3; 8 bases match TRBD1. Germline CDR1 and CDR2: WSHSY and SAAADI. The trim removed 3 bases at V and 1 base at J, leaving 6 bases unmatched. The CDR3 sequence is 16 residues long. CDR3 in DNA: TGCGCCAGCAGTGATAGGACAGGGCGAGGCACAGATACGCAGTATTTT. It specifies CASSDRTGRGTDTQYF.

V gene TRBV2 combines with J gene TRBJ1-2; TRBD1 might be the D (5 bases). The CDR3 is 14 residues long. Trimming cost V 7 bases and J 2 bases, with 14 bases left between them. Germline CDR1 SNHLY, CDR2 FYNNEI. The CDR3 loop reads CASTGGLANYGYTF. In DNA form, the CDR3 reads TGTGCCAGCACCGGGGGACTGGCGAACTATGGCTACACCTTC.

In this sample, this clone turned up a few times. CDR3 nucleotide sequence: TGTGCCAGCAAACCCGGGGGGACTGAAGCTTTCTTT. Protein: CASKPGGTEAFF. V gene TRBV28 combines with J gene TRBJ1-1; maybe TRBD1 (5 bases). V lost 7 bases and J 5 bases, leaving 11 bases between the germline ends. Germline V gene sequence: CDR1 MDHEN, CDR2 SYDVKM. The CDR3 covers 12 residues.

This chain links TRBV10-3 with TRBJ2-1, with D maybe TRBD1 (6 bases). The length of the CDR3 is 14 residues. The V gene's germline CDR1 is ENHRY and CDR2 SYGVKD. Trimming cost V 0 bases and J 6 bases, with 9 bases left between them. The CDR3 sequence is CAISESGRGNEQFF. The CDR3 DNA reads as TGTGCCATCAGTGAGTCGGGCAGGGGCAATGAGCAGTTCTTC.

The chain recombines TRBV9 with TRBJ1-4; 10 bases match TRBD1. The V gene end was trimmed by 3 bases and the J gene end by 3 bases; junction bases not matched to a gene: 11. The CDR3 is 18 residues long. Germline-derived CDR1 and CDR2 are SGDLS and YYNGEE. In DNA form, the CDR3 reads TGTGCCAGCAGCGCCAGGGAGGGGACAGGGGCTTCTAATGAAAAACTGTTTTTT. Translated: CASSAREGTGASNEKLFF.

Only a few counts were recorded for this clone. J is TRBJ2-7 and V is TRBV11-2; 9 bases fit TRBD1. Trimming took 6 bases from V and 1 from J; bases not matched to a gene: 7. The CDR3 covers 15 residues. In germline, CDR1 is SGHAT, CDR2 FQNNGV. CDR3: CASRSPGQGSYEQYF. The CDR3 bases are TGTGCCAGCAGGTCCCCGGGACAGGGTTCCTACGAGCAGTACTTC.

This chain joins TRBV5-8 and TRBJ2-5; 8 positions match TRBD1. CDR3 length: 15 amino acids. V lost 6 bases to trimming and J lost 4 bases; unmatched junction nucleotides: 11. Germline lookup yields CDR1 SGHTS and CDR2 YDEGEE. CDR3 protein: CASILRGPAVETQYF. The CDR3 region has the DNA TGTGCCAGCATTCTCAGGGGGCCGGCGGTAGAGACCCAGTACTTC.

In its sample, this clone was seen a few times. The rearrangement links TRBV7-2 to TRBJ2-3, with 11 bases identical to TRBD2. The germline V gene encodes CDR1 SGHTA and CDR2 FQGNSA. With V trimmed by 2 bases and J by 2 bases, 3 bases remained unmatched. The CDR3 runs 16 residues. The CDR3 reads CASSLLAGGPTDTQYF. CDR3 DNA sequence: TGTGCCAGCAGCTTACTAGCGGGAGGCCCCACAGATACGCAGTATTTT.

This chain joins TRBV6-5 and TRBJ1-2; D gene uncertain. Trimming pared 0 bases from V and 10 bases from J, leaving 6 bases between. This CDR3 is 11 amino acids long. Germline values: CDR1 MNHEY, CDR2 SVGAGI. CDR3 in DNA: TGTGCCAGCAGTTACTCAATAGACTACACCTTC. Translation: CASSYSIDYTF.

This CDR3 reads CASSPSGGNQPQHF. The CDR3 DNA follows: TGTGCCAGCTCTCCCTCAGGGGGCAATCAGCCCCAGCATTTT. This sequence joins TRBV18 and TRBJ1-5, with TRBD1 as a possible D gene (6 bases). Germline CDR1 reads KGHSH; CDR2 reads LQKENI. Trimming removed 6 bases from V and 2 bases from J, with 11 bases in between. This CDR3 contains 14 residues.

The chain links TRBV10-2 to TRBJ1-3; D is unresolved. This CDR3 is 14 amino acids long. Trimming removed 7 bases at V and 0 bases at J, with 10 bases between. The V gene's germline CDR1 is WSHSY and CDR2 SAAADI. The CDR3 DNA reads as TGCGCCAGCACTCAGGTCCTCTCTGGAAACACCATATATTTT. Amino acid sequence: CASTQVLSGNTIYF.

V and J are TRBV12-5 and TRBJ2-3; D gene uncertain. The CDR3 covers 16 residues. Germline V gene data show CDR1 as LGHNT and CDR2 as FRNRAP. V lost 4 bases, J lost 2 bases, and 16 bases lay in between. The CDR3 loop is CASGSSVTYDTDTQYF. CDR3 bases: TGTGCTAGTGGTTCAAGCGTAACGTACGACACAGATACGCAGTATTTT.

The CDR3 DNA follows: TGTGCCAGCAGTGGCCGGGGCGGGATAGGTGATACGCAGTATTTT. Translated: CASSGRGGIGDTQYF. The chain combines TRBV25-1 with TRBJ2-3; D may be TRBD2 (6 bases). The germline V gene encodes CDR1 MGHDK and CDR2 SYGVNS. The CDR3 has 15 amino acids. Trimming took off 4 bases at V and 6 bases at J, with 17 bases between the two ends.